The source of this TCR beta chain is a study of blood T cell repertoires in COVID-19. Overall study: Samples came from the United States, Italy and Spain, spanning acute and convalescent COVID-19. T cells, B-cell-depleted T cells, or PBMCs provided the cDNA or gDNA that served as material.

Per the study methods: Cell counts per sample came from amplifying reference gene primers. Measured with immunoSEQ multiplex PCR; TCRdb has only the in-frame clones, and not every one. The V and J calls and clone size were taken over from that table, and D and trimming were inferred from the DNA. The sample records about 190,000 clones, roughly four fifths being singletons. The CDR3 has 17 amino acids. Trimming cost V 5 bases and J 3 bases, with 21 bases left between them. Per germline, CDR1 MDHEN and CDR2 SYDVKM. This chain joins TRBV28 and TRBJ2-3; TRBD2 might be the D (7 bases). The sample was peripheral blood. This TCR came from a woman between 50 and 59 years old with acute or convalescent COVID-19. CDR3 DNA sequence: TGTGCCAGCAGTAGGGGGGGAACCAGCGGGACGACAGATACGCAGTATTTT. Translating gives CASSRGGTSGTTDTQYF.